This passage covers 13 T cell receptor beta chains from one sample sequenced in a study of monozygotic twins with inflammatory bowel disease. TCRdb re-called the 5' RACE reads and shows each CDR3 protein once, DNA omitted. The repertoire table contains 440,000 or so distinct CDR3 sequences. The specimen sequenced was blood. The receptors were gathered from a human donor with ulcerative colitis or Crohn's disease, or a healthy co-twin of an affected twin (not recorded which).

The J gene is TRBJ2-7, the V gene TRBV15; the TCRdb call, TRBD1, lacks DNA for checking. The CDR3 is made up of 14 amino acids. Germline V gene data show CDR1 as LNHNV and CDR2 as YYDKDF (reference sequence). The CDR3 reads CATSPGTGAYEQYF.

This chain joins TRBV29-1 and TRBJ2-7; as DNA is missing, the TRBD2 call by TCRdb cannot be tested. This CDR3 has 12 residues. Germline CDR1 SQVTM, CDR2 ANQGSEA. The CDR3 protein is CSVAGRAYEQYF.

The rearrangement joins TRBV3-1 to TRBJ1-5; TCRdb's D call, TRBD1, is unchecked because there is no DNA. This CDR3 region has 15 residues. The germline CDR1 and CDR2 sequences are LGHDT and YNNKEL (reference sequence). The CDR3 sequence: CASSQGWGGLQPQHF.

This chain uses TRBV5-1 with TRBJ2-6. CDR1 is SGHRS, CDR2 YFSETQ, per germline. The CDR3 loop spans 13 amino acids. CDR3 amino acids: CASSSPGANVLTF.

This chain uses TRBV12-3 or TRBV12-4 with TRBJ1-4. This CDR3 is built from 16 residues. The CDR3 protein is CASRSPPSTANEKLFF.

The chain uses TRBV2 and TRBJ1-1; TCRdb's D call, TRBD1, is unchecked because there is no DNA. The CDR3 has 17 residues. The germline V gene has CDR1 SNHLY and CDR2 FYNNEI. CDR3 sequence: CASSERGNTWGGTEAFF.

V and J are TRBV7-2 and TRBJ1-6. CDR1 is SGHTA, CDR2 FQGNSA, per germline. This CDR3 contains 12 residues. CDR3 residues: CASSFSNSPLHF.

The J gene is TRBJ2-3, the V gene TRBV5-8; the TCRdb D gene call, TRBD1, has no DNA to confirm it. This CDR3 is built from 15 residues. Germline V lookup: CDR1 SGHTS, CDR2 YDEGEE. The CDR3 sequence: CASSADRDRLDTQYF.

The V and J genes are TRBV19 and TRBJ1-6; TCRdb selects TRBD1, and the lack of DNA leaves this call unchecked. CDR1 LNHDA and CDR2 SQIVND come from the germline V gene (reference sequence). CDR3 length: 13 amino acids. This CDR3 reads CATGTGGFSPLHF.

This chain joins TRBV15 and TRBJ2-1; absent DNA, TCRdb's TRBD2 call cannot be checked. CDR3 length: 15 amino acids. From germline, CDR1 is LNHNV and CDR2 YYDKDF (reference sequence). The CDR3 loop is CATSPRTSGWDEQFF.

This chain connects TRBV7-2 to TRBJ1-5; the D call from TCRdb, TRBD1, cannot be confirmed without DNA. Germline CDR1 is SGHTA and CDR2 is FQGNSA. This CDR3 is built from 15 residues. This CDR3 reads CASSPRTGGIQPQHF.

This chain connects TRBV12-3 or TRBV12-4 to TRBJ2-2; the TCRdb call, TRBD2, lacks DNA for checking. This CDR3 spans 15 amino acids. The CDR3: CATKGASGDTGELFF.

The chain links TRBV6-5 to TRBJ2-3; no DNA is available, so the TRBD1 call from TCRdb remains unchecked. The CDR3 runs to 15 residues. CDR1 is MNHEY, CDR2 SVGAGI, per germline. The CDR3 sequence: CASSYVKAPTDTQYF.